The rows below give T cell receptor beta chains drawn from one sample of a study of resident and recirculating memory T cells in vitiligo. Generated by immunoSEQ multiplex PCR, the TCRdb table keeps only in-frame clones and is missing some. The data contain roughly 80,000 clones, about 90% of them singletons. Sequencing was carried out using blood. The receptors stem from a male donor with vitiligo. Both conserved end residues are part of each CDR3. D genes are given only for firm matches. Where a row states a size, it is once, few, many or the class of an expanded clone; other rows omit it.

>NA|NA|TRBV27|TRBJ2-1
CASSSLGTAVFF
TGTGCCAGCAGTTCGCTAGGTACTGCGGTATTCTTC
>NA|TRBD1|TRBV5-1|TRBJ2-5
CASTGQGSETQYF
TGCGCCAGCACGGGACAGGGATCTGAGACCCAGTACTTC
>NA|TRBD2|TRBV7-3|TRBJ2-2
CASRISGAGVGTGELFF
TGTGCCAGCAGGATCTCGGGAGCGGGAGTTGGGACCGGGGAGCTGTTTTTT
>once|TRBD1|TRBV11-2|TRBJ2-2
CASRSIRDRNTGELFF
TGTGCCAGCAGAAGTATCCGGGACAGAAACACCGGGGAGCTGTTTTTT
>NA|TRBD2|TRBV13|TRBJ2-1
CASSPSWTSGRNEQFF
TGTGCCAGCAGCCCTTCCTGGACTAGCGGGAGAAATGAGCAGTTCTTC
>NA|NA|TRBV6-4|TRBJ2-1
CASSEGDYNEQFF
TGTGCCAGCAGTGAAGGGGACTACAATGAGCAGTTCTTC
>NA|TRBD1|TRBV11-2|TRBJ1-4
CASSRGQGREKLFF
TGTGCCAGCAGCCGGGGACAGGGACGCGAAAAACTGTTTTTT
>NA|TRBD1|TRBV11-3|TRBJ2-2
CASSLAGGTGELFF
TGTGCCAGCAGCTTAGCAGGGGGCACCGGGGAGCTGTTTTTT
>once|TRBD2|TRBV6-5|TRBJ2-7
CASSYSRGDYEQYF
TGTGCCAGCAGTTACTCGCGGGGGGACTACGAGCAGTACTTC
>NA|TRBD2|TRBV9|TRBJ2-7
CASSGSGNTFEQYF
TGTGCCAGCAGCGGGAGCGGGAATACCTTCGAGCAGTACTTC
>NA|TRBD2|TRBV11-2|TRBJ2-3
CASSLSGASTDTQYF
TGTGCCAGCAGCTTAAGCGGGGCTAGCACAGATACGCAGTATTTT
>NA|NA|TRBV7-9|TRBJ1-1
CASSPDKNTEAFF
TGTGCCAGCAGCCCTGACAAGAACACTGAAGCTTTCTTT
>NA|NA|TRBV18|TRBJ2-3
CASSLTTSSRTDTQYF
TGTGCCAGCTCACTCACTACTTCCAGTCGCACAGATACGCAGTATTTT
>NA|NA|TRBV13|TRBJ2-5
CASSQQETQYF
TGTGCCAGCAGCCAGCAAGAGACCCAGTACTTC
>once|TRBD1|TRBV9|TRBJ2-7
CASSAGTVYEQYF
TGTGCCAGCAGCGCCGGGACAGTTTACGAGCAGTACTTC
>NA|TRBD1|TRBV10-3|TRBJ2-5
CAISGFGQAQETQYF
TGTGCCATCAGTGGCTTTGGACAGGCCCAAGAGACCCAGTACTTC
>NA|TRBD1|TRBV11-1|TRBJ2-1
CASSQGEGTGTYNEQFF
TGTGCCAGCAGCCAAGGGGAAGGGACAGGGACCTACAATGAGCAGTTCTTC
>NA|TRBD1|TRBV4-3|TRBJ1-4
CASSQDLHRDRKQEKLFF
TGCGCCAGCAGCCAAGACCTTCACCGGGACAGGAAGCAGGAAAAACTGTTTTTT
>NA|NA|TRBV7-3|TRBJ2-1
CASSPSAQAPLYNEQFF
TGTGCCAGCAGCCCCAGCGCCCAAGCGCCCTTATACAATGAGCAGTTCTTC
>NA|TRBD2|TRBV27|TRBJ2-3
CASSYGTSETDTQYF
TGTGCCAGCAGTTACGGGACTAGCGAGACAGATACGCAGTATTTT
>NA|NA|TRBV6-6|TRBJ2-7
CASTDSFSSYEQYF
TGTGCCAGCACCGACAGTTTTTCCTCCTACGAGCAGTACTTC
>NA|TRBD2|TRBV11-3|TRBJ2-3
CASSLRTSGIDTQYF
TGTGCCAGCAGCCTCCGGACTAGCGGGATAGATACGCAGTATTTT
>NA|NA|TRBV4-1|TRBJ2-7
CASSQHGGTLNYEQYF
TGCGCCAGCAGCCAACACGGTGGGACACTTAACTACGAGCAGTACTTC
>NA|NA|TRBV9|TRBJ2-1
CASSVDNNEQFF
TGTGCCAGCAGCGTAGACAACAATGAGCAGTTCTTC
>few|NA|TRBV6-4|TRBJ2-3
CASKPEGRGTQYF
TGTGCCAGCAAGCCGGAGGGAAGGGGTACGCAGTATTTT
>many|TRBD1|TRBV19|TRBJ1-1
CASRKMGTGDTEAFF
TGTGCCAGTAGAAAGATGGGGACAGGGGACACTGAAGCTTTCTTT
>NA|NA|TRBV28|TRBJ1-1
CASSLGGRAEAFF
TGTGCCAGCAGTTTAGGGGGGAGGGCTGAAGCTTTCTTT
>NA|NA|TRBV2|TRBJ1-5
CASSGGGRGQPQHF
TGTGCCAGCAGTGGGGGGGGGCGAGGTCAGCCCCAGCATTTT
>NA|NA|TRBV13|TRBJ2-2
CASRPTRDTGELFF
TGTGCCAGCAGGCCGACTAGGGACACCGGGGAGCTGTTTTTT
>NA|TRBD1|TRBV6-1|TRBJ2-7
CASSEALSGGYEQYF
TGTGCCAGCAGTGAAGCGCTGTCAGGGGGCTACGAGCAGTACTTC
>NA|NA|TRBV7-9|TRBJ2-7
CASSLVVGQTYEQYF
TGTGCCAGCAGCTTAGTGGTCGGACAAACCTACGAGCAGTACTTC
>once|TRBD2|TRBV7-3|TRBJ2-1
CASSQTGLAGDNEQFF
TGTGCCAGCAGCCAGACGGGACTAGCGGGAGACAATGAGCAGTTCTTC
>NA|TRBD2|TRBV10-3|TRBJ2-7
CAISIGSGGAYEQYF
TGTGCCATCAGTATAGGCTCGGGAGGCGCCTACGAGCAGTACTTC
>NA|NA|TRBV11-2|TRBJ2-1
CASSLNSEQFF
TGTGCCAGCAGCTTAAACTCTGAGCAGTTCTTC
>NA|NA|TRBV21-1|TRBJ2-7
CASSNPGAYEQYF
TGTGCCAGCAGCAACCCAGGGGCCTACGAGCAGTACTTC
>NA|NA|TRBV7-9|TRBJ1-1
CASSPGVETEAFF
TGTGCCAGCAGCCCCGGGGTGGAAACTGAAGCTTTCTTT
>NA|NA|TRBV5-4|TRBJ2-5
CASSLRTLAGSETQYF
TGTGCCAGCAGCTTGAGAACCCTCGCGGGATCAGAGACCCAGTACTTC
>once|TRBD2|TRBV29-1|TRBJ2-7
CSVEWREGVSYEQYF
TGCAGCGTTGAATGGCGGGAGGGGGTGTCCTACGAGCAGTACTTC
>NA|NA|TRBV7-6|TRBJ2-2
CASSLSQLAGELFF
TGTGCCAGCAGCTTAAGCCAGCTAGCCGGGGAGCTGTTTTTT
>NA|NA|TRBV27|TRBJ1-4
CASSRRNNEKLFF
TGTGCCAGTAGCCGGCGGAATAATGAAAAACTGTTTTTT
>few|NA|TRBV4-3|TRBJ2-7
CASSQMHRGSYEQYF
TGCGCCAGCAGCCAGATGCACCGGGGCTCCTACGAGCAGTACTTC
>NA|TRBD1|TRBV5-1|TRBJ1-1
CASSSQGQDTEAFF
TGCGCCAGCAGTTCACAGGGGCAGGACACTGAAGCTTTCTTT
>once|NA|TRBV30|TRBJ2-7
CAWSEGVKYEQYF
TGTGCCTGGAGTGAGGGGGTCAAATACGAGCAGTACTTC
>once|TRBD1|TRBV13|TRBJ2-1
CASSPHRGRFVNEQFF
TGTGCCAGCAGCCCACACAGGGGGCGCTTTGTCAATGAGCAGTTCTTC
>NA|NA|TRBV4-1|TRBJ2-4
CASSQGGRARKNIQYF
TGCGCCAGCAGCCAAGGAGGTCGAGCCCGCAAAAACATTCAGTACTTC
>NA|NA|TRBV28|TRBJ2-7
CASRIEGEKSYEQYF
TGTGCCAGCAGGATAGAGGGGGAGAAGTCCTACGAGCAGTACTTC
>NA|NA|TRBV29-1|TRBJ2-1
CSTRRGEQFF
TGCAGCACCCGAAGGGGTGAGCAGTTCTTC
>NA|TRBD1|TRBV5-6|TRBJ2-7
CASSSRQGSYEQYF
TGTGCCAGCAGCTCCCGACAGGGTTCCTACGAGCAGTACTTC
>NA|NA|TRBV27|TRBJ1-1
CAINRGLEAFF
TGTGCCATCAATCGGGGTCTTGAAGCTTTCTTT
>NA|TRBD2|TRBV5-1|TRBJ2-3
CASSHLAGGITDTQYF
TGCGCCAGCAGCCATTTAGCGGGAGGGATCACAGATACGCAGTATTTT
>NA|NA|TRBV4-1|TRBJ2-7
CASSQVPGTYEQYF
TGCGCCAGCAGCCAAGTCCCAGGGACCTACGAGCAGTACTTC
>once|NA|TRBV7-6|TRBJ2-3
CASSAARGTDTQYF
TGTGCCAGCAGCGCAGCTAGAGGCACAGATACGCAGTATTTT